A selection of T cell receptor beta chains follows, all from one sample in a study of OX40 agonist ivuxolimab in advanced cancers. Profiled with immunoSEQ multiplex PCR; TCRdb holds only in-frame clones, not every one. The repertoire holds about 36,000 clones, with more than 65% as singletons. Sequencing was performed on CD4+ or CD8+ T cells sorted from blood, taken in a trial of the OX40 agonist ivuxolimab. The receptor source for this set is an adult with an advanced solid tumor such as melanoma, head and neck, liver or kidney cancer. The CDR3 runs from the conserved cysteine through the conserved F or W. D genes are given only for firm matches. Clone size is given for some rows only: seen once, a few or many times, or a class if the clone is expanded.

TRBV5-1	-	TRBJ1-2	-	CASSLGVPGGYTF	TGCGCCAGCAGCTTGGGAGTCCCTGGTGGCTACACCTTC
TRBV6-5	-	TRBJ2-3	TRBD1	CASSFTGGPQYF	TGTGCCAGCAGTTTTACAGGGGGCCCACAGTATTTT
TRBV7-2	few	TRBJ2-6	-	CASSSGSGPSGANVLTF	TGTGCCAGCAGCTCGGGGTCTGGGCCCTCTGGGGCCAACGTCCTGACTTTC
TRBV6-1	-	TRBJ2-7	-	CASSEVTSYEQYF	TGTGCCAGCAGTGAAGTAACCAGCTACGAGCAGTACTTC
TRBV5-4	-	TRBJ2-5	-	CASSLGLGGRETQYF	TGTGCCAGCAGCTTGGGGCTAGGGGGGCGAGAGACCCAGTACTTC
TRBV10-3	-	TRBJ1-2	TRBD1	CAISEGARQGDGYTF	TGTGCCATCAGTGAGGGAGCCCGACAGGGTGATGGCTACACCTTC
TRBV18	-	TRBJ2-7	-	CASSPPTGFPYEQYF	TGTGCCAGCTCACCACCCACCGGGTTTCCCTACGAGCAGTACTTC
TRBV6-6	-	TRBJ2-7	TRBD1	CASSYISDRGVHEQYF	TGTGCCAGCAGTTACATTTCCGACAGGGGGGTCCACGAGCAGTACTTC
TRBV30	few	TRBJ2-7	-	CAWNLSGDEQYF	TGTGCCTGGAATCTCTCCGGCGACGAGCAGTACTTC
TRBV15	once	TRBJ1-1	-	CATSSNFGPGPGTEAFF	TGTGCCACCAGTTCTAACTTTGGGCCGGGACCAGGGACTGAAGCTTTCTTT
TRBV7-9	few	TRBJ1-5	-	CASSLWSDQPQHF	TGTGCCAGCAGCTTATGGTCGGATCAGCCCCAGCATTTT
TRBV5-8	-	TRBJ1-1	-	CASSLELRGFF	TGTGCCAGCAGCTTGGAGCTGAGGGGTTTCTTT
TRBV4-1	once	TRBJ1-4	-	CASSQYQDEKLFF	TGCGCCAGCAGCCAGTATCAGGATGAAAAACTGTTTTTT
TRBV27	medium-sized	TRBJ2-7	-	CASSPRPTYRGQYF	TGTGCCAGCAGTCCACGGCCGACCTATCGCGGGCAGTACTTC
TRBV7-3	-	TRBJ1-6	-	CASSSMGAGNSPLHF	TGTGCCAGCAGCTCGATGGGGGCGGGTAATTCACCCCTCCACTTT
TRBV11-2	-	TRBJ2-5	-	CASSSTRGWETQYF	TGTGCCAGCAGCTCGACCCGGGGGTGGGAGACCCAGTACTTC
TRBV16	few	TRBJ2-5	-	CASSQSGGTQYF	TGTGCCAGCAGCCAATCGGGCGGGACCCAGTACTTC
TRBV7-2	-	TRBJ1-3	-	CASSLSGTGNTIYF	TGTGCCAGCAGCTTATCAGGGACTGGAAACACCATATATTTT
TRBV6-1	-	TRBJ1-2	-	CASSETPGTAYGYTF	TGTGCCAGCAGTGAAACCCCCGGGACCGCGTATGGCTACACCTTC
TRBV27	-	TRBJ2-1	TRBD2	CASSLRLAGDNEQFF	TGTGCCAGCAGTCTCAGACTAGCGGGGGACAATGAGCAGTTCTTC